These T cell receptor beta chains were read from a single sample in a study of blood T cell repertoires in COVID-19. Here immunoSEQ multiplex PCR was the method, and the copy in TCRdb shows in-frame clones only, minus some. The profile shows more than 60,000 clones, around 72% of them singletons. Sequences were obtained from peripheral blood. These receptors were taken from a human donor with acute or convalescent COVID-19. The donor label of this sample is uncertain. Each CDR3 is given with its conserved first and last residue. A D gene is named only where the DNA matches it firmly. Size is omitted from some rows. Given values are once, few, many or a class for expanded clones.

J | size | V | D | DNA | CDR3
TRBJ1-6 | - | TRBV28 | - | TGTGCCAGCAGTTTTCGGGTCTCCAACCTCCACTTT | CASSFRVSNLHF
TRBJ1-2 | few | TRBV5-6 | - | TGTGCCAGCAGCCCCCGGGGGGGATCCGGCTATGGCTACACCTTC | CASSPRGGSGYGYTF
TRBJ1-3 | - | TRBV7-8 | TRBD1 | TGTGCCAGCAGCTCCAAGGGACAGGGGGCAGCTGGAAACACCATATATTTT | CASSSKGQGAAGNTIYF
TRBJ2-1 | few | TRBV3-1/TRBV3-2 | TRBD2 | TGTGCCAGCAGCCAAACAGCGGGAGTCTACAATGAGCAGTTCTTC | CASSQTAGVYNEQFF
TRBJ2-2 | few | TRBV7-3 | - | TGTGCCACCGGGACACAGAACACCGGGGAGCTGTTTTTT | CATGTQNTGELFF
TRBJ1-3 | - | TRBV15 | - | TGTGCCACCAGCGAGGACAGCCACTCTGGAAACACCATATATTTT | CATSEDSHSGNTIYF
TRBJ1-1 | - | TRBV2 | - | TGTGCCAGCAGTGAGAGAAGCCGGGACACTGAAGCTTTCTTT | CASSERSRDTEAFF
TRBJ1-4 | few | TRBV4-3 | - | TGCGCCAGCAGCCACTTGCGGATGGAGAGTGAAAAACTGTTTTTT | CASSHLRMESEKLFF
TRBJ1-1 | - | TRBV7-8 | TRBD1 | TGTGCCAGCAGAAAGGGACAGGCGAACACTGAAGCTTTCTTT | CASRKGQANTEAFF
TRBJ1-4 | - | TRBV3-1/TRBV3-2 | - | TGTGCCAGCAGCCAAGGGGGGCTGAGAGAAAAACTGTTTTTT | CASSQGGLREKLFF
TRBJ1-5 | - | TRBV6-5 | - | TGTGCCAGCAGTAGGAGAGGTGGCGGGCCCCAGCATTTT | CASSRRGGGPQHF
TRBJ2-1 | - | TRBV5-1 | - | TGCGCCAGCAGCTTGGTGGGGGGCTCCTACAATGAGCAGTTCTTC | CASSLVGGSYNEQFF
TRBJ2-2 | - | TRBV24-1 | - | TGTGCCACCACTAAGGGGGGGGAGCTGTTTTTT | CATTKGGELFF
TRBJ2-1 | - | TRBV10-1 | TRBD1 | TGCGCCAGCAGCCCGGGACAGGGGGACAATGAGCAGTTCTTC | CASSPGQGDNEQFF
TRBJ1-1 | - | TRBV29-1 | - | TGCAGCACCAAACCCCGGGGGGGGAACACTGAAGCTTTCTTT | CSTKPRGGNTEAFF
TRBJ1-3 | - | TRBV6-5 | - | TGTGCCAGCGGGGGGCGGGGGAACACCATATATTTT | CASGGRGNTIYF
TRBJ1-4 | - | TRBV7-9 | - | TGTGCCAGCAGCCAAACACCGAATGAAAAACTGTTTTTT | CASSQTPNEKLFF
TRBJ2-4 | few | TRBV9 | - | TGTGCCAGCAGCCTTGGACAGGAGGGGGCCAAAAACATTCAGTACTTC | CASSLGQEGAKNIQYF
TRBJ1-1 | - | TRBV7-6 | TRBD1 | TGTGCCAGCAGTCAAAGGACAGGCATGAACACTGAAGCTTTCTTT | CASSQRTGMNTEAFF
TRBJ1-5 | few | TRBV7-9 | - | TGTGCCAGCAGTCGACAGACAGCTAGCAATCAGCCCCAGCATTTT | CASSRQTASNQPQHF
TRBJ1-6 | - | TRBV15 | - | TGTGCCACCAGCAGAGATGGCGTACAGATTAATTCACCCCTCCACTTT | CATSRDGVQINSPLHF
TRBJ1-2 | - | TRBV7-9 | - | TGTGCCAGCAGCCTCAGGGCTACCGGGGGCTACACCTTC | CASSLRATGGYTF
TRBJ2-7 | - | TRBV2 | - | TGTGCCAGCAGGGTCAATACACAGAACTCCTACGAGCAGTACTTC | CASRVNTQNSYEQYF
TRBJ1-5 | - | TRBV3-1/TRBV3-2 | - | TGTGCCAGCAGCCAAACCTACAATCAGCCCCAGCATTTT | CASSQTYNQPQHF
TRBJ1-4 | - | TRBV3-1/TRBV3-2 | TRBD1 | TGTGCCAGCAGCCTACAGGGGGCGGCGGAAAAACTGTTTTTT | CASSLQGAAEKLFF
TRBJ2-5 | - | TRBV5-4 | - | TGTGCCAGCAGCGTCGCAGGGGGAGGTTGGGAAGAGACCCAGTACTTC | CASSVAGGGWEETQYF
TRBJ1-2 | - | TRBV12-3/TRBV12-4 | - | TGTGCCAGCTCCGACAAGGGGCAAGGTGGCTACACCTTC | CASSDKGQGGYTF
TRBJ2-7 | - | TRBV11-2 | - | TGTGCCAGCAGCTTAGATCGTGGAGAAGTGGGAGGGCAGTACTTC | CASSLDRGEVGGQYF